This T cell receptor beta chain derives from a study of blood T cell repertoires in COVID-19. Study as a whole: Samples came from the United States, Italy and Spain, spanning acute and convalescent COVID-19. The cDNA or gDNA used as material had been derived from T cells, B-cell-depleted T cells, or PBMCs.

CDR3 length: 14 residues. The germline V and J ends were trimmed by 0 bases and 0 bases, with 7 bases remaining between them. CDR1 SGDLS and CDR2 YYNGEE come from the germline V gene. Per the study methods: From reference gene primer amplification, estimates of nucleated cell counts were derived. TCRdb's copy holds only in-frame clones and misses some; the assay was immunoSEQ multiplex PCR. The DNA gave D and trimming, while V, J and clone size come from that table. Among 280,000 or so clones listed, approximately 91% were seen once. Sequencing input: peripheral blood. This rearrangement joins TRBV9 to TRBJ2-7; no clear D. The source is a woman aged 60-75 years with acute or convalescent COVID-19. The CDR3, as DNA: TGTGCCAGCAGCGTAGCTTACAGCTCCTACGAGCAGTACTTC. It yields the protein CASSVAYSSYEQYF.